This T cell receptor (beta chain) emerged from a study of blood T cell repertoires in COVID-19 (dated by TCRdb to 2020 to 2022). For context, the study as a whole: The collaborator samples originated in the United States, Italy and Spain and spanned the acute and convalescent phases of COVID-19. A freely available public database, intended as a resource for researchers studying the immune response to SARS-CoV-2, is where the repertoires were released. The material from the prospective study consisted of cDNA or gDNA derived from T cells, B-cell-depleted T cells, or PBMCs. Subjects who had been exposed to COVID-19, were actively infected with it, or had recovered from it provided the deeply sampled blood TCRbeta repertoires that made up the dataset. Sample metadata almost always included a de-identified subject ID, COVID-19 status, age in years and sex. Where available, HLA class I and class II types were obtained from metadata supplied by the sample provider rather than from assay-based typing. The samples were drawn from two sources: the first 160 participants of the ongoing ImmuneRACE study, and over 950 subjects contributed by 6 global collaborators.

Enrolling through a virtual design, the prospective study's participants ranged in age from roughly 18 to 95 years and lived across some 22 United States geographic areas. In the prospective study, cohorts were assigned on the basis of participant-reported clinical history obtained from a screening survey and a study questionnaire. Recovered participants in ImmuneRACE Cohort 3 were defined by two consecutive negative NP/OP PCR tests, clearance by a healthcare professional, or resolution of symptoms. Each participant in the prospective study had whole blood, serum and a nasopharyngeal or oropharyngeal swab collected by mobile phlebotomists. Prospective study participants could optionally give additional blood draws and questionnaires over an approximately 2-month period. Before DNA extraction, blood samples from the prospective study were shipped at room temperature or frozen. On this clone itself: Its antigen is still unknown. Base qualities were left out, and no much larger clone turns up one base away.

The paper as a whole reports these results and caveats: How much clinical and demographic metadata was included differed by source and by participant, and the metadata was provided uncurated.

The immunoSEQ Assay, a bias-controlled multiplex PCR, was used to amplify TCRbeta CDR3 regions from genomic DNA. The source study handled its data this way. Nucleated cell counts per sample were estimated from amplification of reference gene primers within the assay. To quantify the absolute abundance of each unique TCRbeta CDR3 rearrangement, sequence reads were collapsed and filtered. For each sample, productive Simpson clonality was calculated by taking the square root of Simpson's diversity index across productive rearrangements. In TCRdb, the immuneACCESS table is reduced to in-frame sequences with V and J assigned. These tables do not hold every clone; where another copy was compared, an unresolved V gene accounts for under half, and the others remain unexplained. V and J calls and clone size are given by that table; D and trimming were obtained from the DNA. This sample has some 300,000 clones in its table, and about nine tenths of those were observed once. In total, the top ten clones hold about 1.7% of the sample.

At the junction V is shortened by 3 bases and J by 2 bases, with 11 bases in between. From cysteine to phenylalanine, the CDR3 is 15 amino acids long. Only the CDR3 part of the read is kept: 45 bases, read in frame from the first base. The germline V gene supplies CDR1 KGHDR and CDR2 SFDVKD. The chain was built from TRBV24-1 and TRBJ2-3; possibly the D gene is TRBD2, per 5 matching bases. Sequenced sample: PBMCs or T cells enriched from blood (not recorded which). This TCR came from a woman between 40 and 55 years old who had recovered from COVID-19. The base sequence is TGTGCCACCAGTGATACCGAGGGATTCACAGATACGCAGTATTTT. Translated, it reads CATSDTEGFTDTQYF.